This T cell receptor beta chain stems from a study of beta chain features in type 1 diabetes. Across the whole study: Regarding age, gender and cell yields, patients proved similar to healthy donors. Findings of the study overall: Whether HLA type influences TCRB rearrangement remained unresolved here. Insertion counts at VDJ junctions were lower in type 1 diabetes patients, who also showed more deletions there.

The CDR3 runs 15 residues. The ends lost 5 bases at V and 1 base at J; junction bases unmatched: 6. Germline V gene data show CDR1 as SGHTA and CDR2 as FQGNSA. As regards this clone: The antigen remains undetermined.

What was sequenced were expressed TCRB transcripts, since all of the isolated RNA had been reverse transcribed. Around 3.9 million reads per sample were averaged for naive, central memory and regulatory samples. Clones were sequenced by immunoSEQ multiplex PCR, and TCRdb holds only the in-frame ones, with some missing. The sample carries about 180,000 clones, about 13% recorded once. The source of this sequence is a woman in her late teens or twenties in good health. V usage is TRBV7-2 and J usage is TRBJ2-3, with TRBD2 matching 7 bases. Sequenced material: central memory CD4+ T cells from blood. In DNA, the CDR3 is TGTGCCAGCAGCCCTGGCGGGAGCGGCACAGATACGCAGTATTTT. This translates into CASSPGGSGTDTQYF.